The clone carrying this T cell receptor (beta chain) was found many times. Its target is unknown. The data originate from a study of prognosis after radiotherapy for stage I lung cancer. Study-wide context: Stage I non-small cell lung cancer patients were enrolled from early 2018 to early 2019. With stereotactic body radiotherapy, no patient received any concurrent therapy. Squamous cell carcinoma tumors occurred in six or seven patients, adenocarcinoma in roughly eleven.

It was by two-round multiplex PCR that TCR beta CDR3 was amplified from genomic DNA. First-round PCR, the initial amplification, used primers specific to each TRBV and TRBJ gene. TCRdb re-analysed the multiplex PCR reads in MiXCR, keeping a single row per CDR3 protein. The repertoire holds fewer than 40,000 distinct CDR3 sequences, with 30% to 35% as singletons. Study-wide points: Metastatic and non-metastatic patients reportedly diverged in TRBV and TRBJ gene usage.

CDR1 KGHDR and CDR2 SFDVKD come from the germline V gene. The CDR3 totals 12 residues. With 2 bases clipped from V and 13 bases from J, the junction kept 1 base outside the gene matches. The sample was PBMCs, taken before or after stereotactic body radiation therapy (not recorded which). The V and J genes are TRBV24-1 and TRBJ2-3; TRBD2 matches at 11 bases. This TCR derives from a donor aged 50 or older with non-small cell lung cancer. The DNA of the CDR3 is TGTGCCACCAGTGATTCTAGCGGGGGGAAGTATTTT. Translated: CATSDSSGGKYF.